The entry below describes one T cell receptor beta chain. Antigen: not known. The data derive from a study of vaccination and CD4 T cells after COVID-19. Looking at the study overall: The post-COVID sampling time was a median roughly 100 days after diagnosis, ranging from 35 to 161. Blood was drawn a median around 71 days post second dose, range 14 to 241. Overall study findings and caveats: It was observed that, in convalescent patients, a median about 90% of reactive clones arose only post-vaccination.

Treatment of the sample: approximately nine-day PBMC culture with coronavirus spike peptide pools or control peptides (ViraFEST assay). Via ViraFEST, peptide pools expanded antigen-specific T cells before TCR sequencing. Oncomine TCR Beta short-read sequencing was applied to DNA from cultured CD4+ T cells. TCRdb analysed the PCR reads with MiXCR anew, one entry per CDR3 protein. Found here are roughly 13,000 distinct CDR3 sequences, about three quarters of them singletons; the top ten hold around 29%. V lost 2 bases and J lost 7; bases outside the gene matches: 14. CDR1 and CDR2 (germline): MNHEY, SVGEGT. The CDR3 has 18 amino acids.

V and J are TRBV6-2 or TRBV6-3 and TRBJ1-5, with 10 bases lining up with TRBD1. The receptor's source is a human donor who had recovered from COVID-19. Input material: CD4+ T cells from blood, cultured in vitro. CDR3 amino acids: CASSYPDRGQGLGQPQHF. DNA for the CDR3: TGTGCCAGCAGTTACCCAGACAGGGGGCAGGGCCTAGGGCAGCCCCAGCATTTT.